The 20 T cell receptor beta chains reported below all come from one sample, sequenced in a study of T cells in tuberculosis. The data were produced by immunoSEQ multiplex PCR, yet TCRdb's version contains in-frame clones alone and is incomplete. The sample yields more than 35,000 clones, 90% to 95% seen once. Sequenced sample: PBMCs. Receptor source: a donor aged 10-29 years with latent tuberculosis or without tuberculosis infection.

The rearrangement links TRBV9 to TRBJ2-2, with 10 bases matching TRBD2. CDR1 SGDLS and CDR2 YYNGEE come from the germline V gene. J gave up 4 bases and V 3 bases, and 6 bases lay outside the gene matches. This CDR3 has 16 residues. The CDR3 DNA reads TGTGCCAGCAGCGGACCGGGACTAGCGAGCACCGGGGAGCTGTTTTTT. Translating it yields CASSGPGLASTGELFF.

This sequence joins TRBV11-2 and TRBJ1-1, with a weak D call TRBD1 (5 bases). V lost 5 bases and J 0 bases, leaving 10 bases between the germline ends. The CDR3 has 14 amino acids. The germline V gene encodes CDR1 SGHAT and CDR2 FQNNGV. The CDR3 DNA sequence: TGTGCCAGCAGCCCCACGGGGGTGAACACTGAAGCTTTCTTT. Translating it yields CASSPTGVNTEAFF.

The chain uses TRBV11-3 and TRBJ2-3; TRBD2 is a possible D gene (5 bases). The V gene's germline CDR1 is SGHNT and CDR2 YENEEA. The germline V and J ends were trimmed by 1 base and 0 bases, with 14 bases remaining between them. This CDR3 is built from 17 residues. CDR3 in DNA: TGTGCCAGCAGCTTAGGTGGAGGCGATTCTAGCACAGATACGCAGTATTTT. This encodes CASSLGGGDSSTDTQYF.

The chain joins TRBV30 to TRBJ2-7; perhaps TRBD1 as D (6 bases). The CDR3 runs 14 residues. V lost 1 base and J lost 2, with 12 bases in between. CDR1 and CDR2 (germline): GTSNPN, SVGIG (reference sequence). In nucleotides, the CDR3 is TGTGCCTGGAGTGCGACAGGTCCCCCCTACGAGCAGTACTTC. Translating gives CAWSATGPPYEQYF.

This chain uses TRBV4-2 with TRBJ1-5; 8 nucleotides agree with TRBD1. The junction had 8 bases not matched to a gene; V was cut back by 0 bases and J by 4 bases. Looked up from germline, CDR1 is LGHNA and CDR2 is YNFKEQ. The CDR3 totals 17 residues. CDR3: CASSQDKGDRGNQPQHF. The CDR3 coding sequence is TGTGCCAGCAGCCAAGATAAGGGAGACAGGGGTAATCAGCCCCAGCATTTT.

This rearrangement joins TRBV29-1 to TRBJ2-1, with a possible D match to TRBD2 (6 bases). The germline gives CDR1 SQVTM, CDR2 ANQGSEA. V was cut by 4 bases and J by 4 bases, with 17 bases left in between. The CDR3 extends over 15 amino acids. The CDR3 region has the DNA TGCAGCGTTGTTTTAGCGGATAGCTATTACAATGAGCAGTTCTTC. Translating it yields CSVVLADSYYNEQFF.

This clone has only one observation. The gene calls are TRBV7-2 and TRBJ2-3, with 8 nucleotides matching TRBD2. Germline V gene lookup returns CDR1 SGHTA and CDR2 FQGNSA. With 2 bases clipped from V and 2 bases from J, the junction kept 3 bases outside the gene matches. The CDR3 runs to 15 residues. For the CDR3, the DNA is TGTGCCAGCAGCTTACAGCGGGGGCTCACAGATACGCAGTATTTT. Amino acids: CASSLQRGLTDTQYF. The full variable domain, its missing parts supplied by reference TRBV7-2 and TRBJ2-3, is GAGVSQSPSNKVTEKGKDVELRCDPISGHTALYWYRQSLGQGLEFLIYFQGNSAPDKSGLPSDRFSAERTGGSVSTLTIQRTQQEDSAVYLCASSLQRGLTDTQYFGPGTRLTVL.

This chain joins TRBV6-1 and TRBJ2-3; possibly TRBD2 for D (5 bases). CDR3 length equals 12 residues. Germline V lookup: CDR1 MNHNS, CDR2 SASEGT. V was cut by 7 bases and J by 6 bases, with 11 bases left in between. CDR3 region: CASTSRGDTQYF. The CDR3 DNA follows: TGTGCCAGCACCTCCCGGGGTGATACGCAGTATTTT.

The chain combines TRBV18 with TRBJ2-3; D is undetermined. Germline lookup yields CDR1 KGHSH and CDR2 LQKENI. CDR3 size: 14 residues. Trimming took 3 bases from V and 2 from J, leaving 9 bases between them. The DNA for the CDR3 is TGTGCCAGCTCACCTCCAGGTTCCACAGATACGCAGTATTTT. It yields the protein CASSPPGSTDTQYF.

This rearrangement joins TRBV14 to TRBJ2-7, with D possibly matching TRBD1 (6 bases). Germline assignment: CDR1 SGHDN and CDR2 FVKESK. Trimming took 1 base from V and 3 from J, leaving 10 bases between them. The CDR3 is 14 residues long. As DNA, the CDR3 is TGTGCCAGCAGCCAAGGTGGGGGCCTCTACGAGCAGTACTTC. As protein: CASSQGGGLYEQYF.

The chain joins TRBV12-5 to TRBJ1-2; unclear D gene. V was trimmed by 5 bases and J by 5 bases, leaving 6 bases between them. The CDR3 has 11 amino acids. CDR1 is LGHNT, CDR2 FRNRAP, per germline. The CDR3 spells CASGLNYGYTF. CDR3 coding DNA: TGTGCTAGTGGTCTAAATTATGGCTACACCTTC.

V and J are TRBV10-3 and TRBJ1-3; 8 bases line up with TRBD1. Germline V gene lookup returns CDR1 ENHRY and CDR2 SYGVKD. J lost 8 bases, V lost 6 bases, and 15 bases had no gene match. CDR3 length equals 16 residues. The CDR3 is CAIRRRWGQAEDTIYF. The CDR3 region has the DNA TGTGCCATCAGAAGGCGGTGGGGACAGGCCGAGGACACCATATATTTT.

V and J are TRBV28 and TRBJ2-7; D is unresolved. The CDR3 covers 12 residues. Germline V gives CDR1 MDHEN, CDR2 SYDVKM. The germline V and J ends were trimmed by 2 bases and 3 bases, with 5 bases remaining between them. The CDR3, as DNA: TGTGCCAGCAGTTTACGTTACTACGAGCAGTACTTC. Translating it yields CASSLRYYEQYF. Full variable domain (remainder filled in from reference TRBV28 and TRBJ2-7): DVKVTQSSRYLVKRTGEKVFLECVQDMDHENMFWYRQDPGLGLRLIYFSYDVKMKEKGDIPEGYSVSREKKERFSLILESASTNQTSMYLCASSLRYYEQYFGPGTRLTVT.

The chain employs TRBV18 and TRBJ1-1; 9 bases map to TRBD1. V shed 4 bases, J shed 1 base, and the junction held 1 base outside the gene matches. The CDR3 length is 14 residues. Germline CDR1 reads KGHSH; CDR2 reads LQKENI. CDR3 nucleotides: TGTGCCAGCTCACTACAGGGGGCGAACACTGAAGCTTTCTTT. Its protein product is CASSLQGANTEAFF.

V gene TRBV7-3 combines with J gene TRBJ1-1; weak D call: TRBD1 (5 bases). V lost 3 bases and J lost 8, with 10 bases in between. This CDR3 is 12 amino acids long. CDR1 and CDR2 from the germline V gene are SGHTA and FQGTGA. The chain's CDR3 is CASSFGQGEAFF. CDR3 bases: TGTGCCAGCAGCTTCGGCCAGGGAGAAGCTTTCTTT.

In nucleotides, the CDR3 is TGTGCCAGCGCTACAGCTGATTCACCCCTCCACTTT. Protein sequence: CASATADSPLHF. The V gene is TRBV9, the J gene TRBJ1-6; D unresolved. V was pared by 7 bases and J by 8 bases, with 10 bases between. The CDR3 totals 12 residues. Germline V lookup: CDR1 SGDLS, CDR2 YYNGEE.

This clone was picked up one time. J is TRBJ2-5 and V is TRBV7-2, with D possibly TRBD1 on 6 matching bases. This CDR3 comprises 15 residues. V was trimmed by 2 bases and J by 0 bases, leaving 10 bases between them. Germline V gene lookup returns CDR1 SGHTA and CDR2 FQGNSA. Here the CDR3 reads CASSLFPGDQETQYF. Here the CDR3 DNA reads TGTGCCAGCAGCTTATTTCCAGGGGACCAAGAGACCCAGTACTTC.

The chain joins TRBV19 to TRBJ1-5; D may be TRBD1 (6 bases). V shed 6 bases and J shed 3 bases, with 15 bases lying between them. This CDR3 has 15 residues. The germline V gene encodes CDR1 LNHDA and CDR2 SQIVND (reference sequence). CDR3 amino acids: CASSPLTGINQPQHF. In DNA form, the CDR3 reads TGTGCCAGTAGCCCTTTGACAGGAATCAATCAGCCCCAGCATTTT. Filled out from reference TRBV19 and TRBJ1-5, the complete variable domain reads DGGITQSPKYLFRKEGQNVTLSCEQNLNHDAMYWYRQDPGQGLRLIYYSQIVNDFQKGDIAEGYSVSREKKESFPLTVTSAQKNPTAFYLCASSPLTGINQPQHFGDGTRLSIL.

The chain employs TRBV7-2 and TRBJ2-5; maybe TRBD2 (7 bases). Per germline, CDR1 SGHTA and CDR2 FQGNSA. CDR3 length: 14 residues. V shed 5 bases and J shed 4 bases, with 14 bases lying between them. This chain's CDR3 is CASSPGGGRETQYF. DNA for the CDR3: TGTGCCAGCAGCCCTGGGGGGGGCAGAGAGACCCAGTACTTC. Full variable domain (missing parts from reference TRBV7-2 and TRBJ2-5): GAGVSQSPSNKVTEKGKDVELRCDPISGHTALYWYRQSLGQGLEFLIYFQGNSAPDKSGLPSDRFSAERTGGSVSTLTIQRTQQEDSAVYLCASSPGGGRETQYFGPGTRLLVL.

CDR3 loop: CASSQGAQGAAKLFF. CDR3 DNA: TGCGCCAGCAGCCAAGGGGCACAGGGGGCGGCAAAACTGTTTTTT. The chain employs TRBV4-1 and TRBJ1-4; 9 bases match TRBD1. This CDR3 region has 15 residues. The trim removed 1 base at V and 10 bases at J, leaving 7 bases unmatched. CDR1 and CDR2 (germline): MGHRA, YSYEKL.